The rows below give T cell receptor beta chains drawn from one sample of a study of beta chain features in type 1 diabetes. Produced via immunoSEQ multiplex PCR; TCRdb's table is partial and in-frame only. The table includes 15,000 to 20,000 clones, 45% to 50% detected once. Sequencing was done on a sample of stem cell memory CD4+ T cells from blood. These receptors originate from a man aged 18 to 29 in good health. Both conserved end residues are part of each CDR3. Fields, in order: V gene, J gene, clone size, D gene, CDR3 protein, CDR3 DNA. D genes are given only for firm matches. For some rows the clone size is stated as once, few or many, or as a class when expanded; others skip it.

v_call: TRBV6-5; j_call: TRBJ2-1; clone_size: NA; d_call: NA; cdr3_aa: CASSASRIYNEQFF; cdr3_nt: TGTGCCAGCAGTGCTAGCAGAATCTACAATGAGCAGTTCTTC
v_call: TRBV29-1; j_call: TRBJ1-2; clone_size: NA; d_call: TRBD1; cdr3_aa: CSVEDRAGGYTF; cdr3_nt: TGCAGCGTCGAGGACAGGGCCGGCGGCTACACCTTC
v_call: TRBV5-6; j_call: TRBJ1-6; clone_size: NA; d_call: TRBD1; cdr3_aa: CASSLLPGGNSPLHF; cdr3_nt: TGTGCCAGCAGCTTGCTTCCAGGGGGTAATTCACCCCTCCACTTT
v_call: TRBV15; j_call: TRBJ2-7; clone_size: NA; d_call: TRBD1; cdr3_aa: CATSRYGQGDYEQYF; cdr3_nt: TGTGCCACCAGCAGATATGGACAGGGGGACTACGAGCAGTACTTC
v_call: TRBV7-2; j_call: TRBJ2-6; clone_size: few; d_call: TRBD2; cdr3_aa: CASSLTSGSSGANVLTF; cdr3_nt: TGTGCCAGCAGCTTAACTAGCGGGAGTTCTGGGGCCAACGTCCTGACTTTC
v_call: TRBV14; j_call: TRBJ1-3; clone_size: once; d_call: NA; cdr3_aa: CASSREDRGTIYF; cdr3_nt: TGTGCCAGCAGCCGGGAGGACCGGGGCACCATATATTTT
v_call: TRBV28; j_call: TRBJ1-5; clone_size: once; d_call: NA; cdr3_aa: CASSRYGGGPQHF; cdr3_nt: TGTGCCAGCAGTAGGTACGGGGGGGGGCCCCAGCATTTT
v_call: TRBV7-2; j_call: TRBJ2-7; clone_size: NA; d_call: TRBD1; cdr3_aa: CASSQGQGIYEQYF; cdr3_nt: TGTGCCAGCAGCCAAGGACAGGGGATCTACGAGCAGTACTTC
v_call: TRBV19; j_call: TRBJ2-1; clone_size: NA; d_call: TRBD2; cdr3_aa: CASSIGGGTSHRDEQFF; cdr3_nt: TGTGCCAGTAGTATCGGCGGCGGGACTAGCCATCGAGATGAGCAGTTCTTC
v_call: TRBV25-1; j_call: TRBJ2-7; clone_size: NA; d_call: TRBD1; cdr3_aa: CASSGQGASYEQYF; cdr3_nt: TGTGCCAGCAGTGGACAGGGGGCTTCCTACGAGCAGTACTTC
v_call: TRBV5-4; j_call: TRBJ1-1; clone_size: once; d_call: NA; cdr3_aa: CASSFRGGTEAFF; cdr3_nt: TGTGCCAGCAGCTTCCGGGGAGGCACTGAAGCTTTCTTT
v_call: TRBV6-1; j_call: TRBJ1-1; clone_size: NA; d_call: TRBD1; cdr3_aa: CASSASGQRNTEAFF; cdr3_nt: TGTGCCAGCAGTGCGTCGGGACAGAGAAACACTGAAGCTTTCTTT
v_call: TRBV9; j_call: TRBJ2-1; clone_size: NA; d_call: TRBD2; cdr3_aa: CASSVGLAGGSYNEQFF; cdr3_nt: TGTGCCAGCAGCGTAGGTCTAGCGGGGGGCTCCTACAATGAGCAGTTCTTC
v_call: TRBV30; j_call: TRBJ2-2; clone_size: NA; d_call: NA; cdr3_aa: CAWTNMAGGELFF; cdr3_nt: TGTGCCTGGACCAATATGGCGGGCGGGGAGCTGTTTTTT
v_call: TRBV7-8; j_call: TRBJ2-2; clone_size: few; d_call: NA; cdr3_aa: CASSYISELFF; cdr3_nt: TGTGCCAGCAGCTATATCTCTGAGCTGTTTTTT
v_call: TRBV30; j_call: TRBJ2-4; clone_size: NA; d_call: TRBD1; cdr3_aa: CAFSSDRGNIQYF; cdr3_nt: TGTGCCTTCAGTTCCGACAGGGGAAACATTCAGTACTTC
v_call: TRBV7-9; j_call: TRBJ2-7; clone_size: NA; d_call: NA; cdr3_aa: CASSLTGEVYEQYF; cdr3_nt: TGTGCCAGCAGCTTAACGGGAGAGGTTTACGAGCAGTACTTC